Listed below are T cell receptor beta chains from one sample, sequenced in a study of blood T cells in healthy people across ages. TCRdb re-called the 5' RACE reads with MiXCR, one entry per CDR3 protein. The table lists some 1,800,000 distinct CDR3 sequences, about 39% of them singletons. Sequenced input: blood. The receptors here all came from a human donor in good health. Each CDR3 is given with its conserved first and last residue. The order of the fields is V gene, J gene, D gene, clone size, CDR3 protein, CDR3 DNA. A D gene is named only where the DNA matches it firmly. Clone size is given for some rows only: seen once, a few or many times, or a class if the clone is expanded.

v_gene: TRBV21-1
j_gene: TRBJ2-6
d_gene: .
abundance: .
CDR3aa: CASSHKKGDGANVLTF
CDR3nt: TGTGCCAGCAGCCATAAGAAAGGGGATGGGGCCAACGTCCTGACTTTC

v_gene: TRBV7-8
j_gene: TRBJ2-2
d_gene: TRBD2
abundance: few
CDR3aa: CASSARGANTGELFF
CDR3nt: TGTGCCAGCAGCGCGCGGGGGGCGAACACCGGGGAGCTGTTTTTT

v_gene: TRBV4-3
j_gene: TRBJ2-1
d_gene: .
abundance: few
CDR3aa: CASSPAIYNEQFF
CDR3nt: TGCGCCAGCAGCCCCGCAATCTACAATGAGCAGTTCTTC

v_gene: TRBV29-1
j_gene: TRBJ1-1
d_gene: TRBD1
abundance: .
CDR3aa: CSVEGYRGGTKAFF
CDR3nt: TGCAGCGTTGAGGGTTACAGGGGCGGCACTAAAGCTTTCTTT

v_gene: TRBV10-3
j_gene: TRBJ2-3
d_gene: .
abundance: few
CDR3aa: CAISEAISEDTQYF
CDR3nt: TGTGCCATCAGTGAGGCCATCTCGGAAGATACGCAGTATTTT

v_gene: TRBV18
j_gene: TRBJ1-2
d_gene: .
abundance: few
CDR3aa: CASSPRGGHSNYGYTF
CDR3nt: TGTGCCAGCTCACCACGAGGAGGGCACAGCAACTATGGCTACACCTTC

v_gene: TRBV7-2
j_gene: TRBJ2-5
d_gene: .
abundance: few
CDR3aa: CASSSALARQETQYF
CDR3nt: TGTGCCAGCAGCTCAGCGTTGGCCCGACAAGAGACCCAGTACTTC

v_gene: TRBV4-3
j_gene: TRBJ1-1
d_gene: TRBD1
abundance: .
CDR3aa: CASSHLRQGVNTEAFF
CDR3nt: TGCGCCAGCAGCCACCTCAGACAGGGGGTGAACACTGAAGCTTTCTTT

v_gene: TRBV4-2
j_gene: TRBJ2-1
d_gene: TRBD2
abundance: .
CDR3aa: CASSPQDGGAGNEQFF
CDR3nt: TGTGCCAGCAGCCCGCAAGACGGGGGGGCGGGCAATGAGCAGTTCTTC

v_gene: TRBV20-1
j_gene: TRBJ2-1
d_gene: .
abundance: .
CDR3aa: CSASSRHEQFF
CDR3nt: TGCAGTGCTAGTTCTAGACATGAGCAGTTCTTC

v_gene: TRBV11-1
j_gene: TRBJ2-7
d_gene: .
abundance: few
CDR3aa: CASSLEGMSSYEQYF
CDR3nt: TGTGCCAGCAGCTTAGAGGGGATGAGCTCCTACGAGCAGTACTTC

v_gene: TRBV7-2
j_gene: TRBJ1-2
d_gene: .
abundance: few
CDR3aa: CASSRDGQTYGYTF
CDR3nt: TGTGCCAGCAGCCGGGACGGCCAAACCTATGGCTACACCTTC

v_gene: TRBV7-3
j_gene: TRBJ2-3
d_gene: TRBD2
abundance: .
CDR3aa: CASSLNPAGVGDTQYF
CDR3nt: TGTGCCAGCAGCTTAAATCCAGCGGGGGTGGGGGATACGCAGTATTTT

v_gene: TRBV3-1
j_gene: TRBJ2-7
d_gene: .
abundance: few
CDR3aa: CASSLTYFGGYEQYF
CDR3nt: TGTGCCAGCAGCTTGACTTACTTCGGGGGCTACGAGCAGTACTTC

v_gene: TRBV18
j_gene: TRBJ2-5
d_gene: .
abundance: .
CDR3aa: CASSPLDGGRGTQYF
CDR3nt: TGTGCCAGCTCACCACTTGACGGGGGCAGGGGGACCCAGTACTTC

v_gene: TRBV7-2
j_gene: TRBJ2-3
d_gene: TRBD1
abundance: .
CDR3aa: CASSLPGQGAVTDTQYF
CDR3nt: TGTGCCAGCAGCCTCCCGGGACAGGGGGCAGTGACAGATACGCAGTATTTT

v_gene: TRBV30
j_gene: TRBJ1-1
d_gene: .
abundance: few
CDR3aa: CAWSGDFQGSGEAFF
CDR3nt: TGTGCCTGGAGTGGAGACTTCCAGGGGTCTGGTGAAGCTTTCTTT

v_gene: TRBV7-9
j_gene: TRBJ1-2
d_gene: TRBD1
abundance: .
CDR3aa: CASSSGTGGYYGYTF
CDR3nt: TGTGCCAGCAGTTCCGGGACAGGGGGTTATTATGGCTACACCTTC

v_gene: TRBV6-2/TRBV6-3
j_gene: TRBJ2-7
d_gene: .
abundance: few
CDR3aa: CASIKDSTYEQYF
CDR3nt: TGTGCCAGCATTAAGGACAGCACCTACGAGCAGTACTTC

v_gene: TRBV28
j_gene: TRBJ1-6
d_gene: .
abundance: .
CDR3aa: CASRKRGAGYNSPLHF
CDR3nt: TGTGCCAGCAGGAAAAGGGGGGCTGGCTATAATTCACCCCTCCACTTT

v_gene: TRBV12-3/TRBV12-4
j_gene: TRBJ2-3
d_gene: .
abundance: few
CDR3aa: CASRAGGGDTQYF
CDR3nt: TGTGCCAGCAGGGCAGGGGGAGGAGATACGCAGTATTTT

v_gene: TRBV20-1
j_gene: TRBJ1-6
d_gene: TRBD1
abundance: .
CDR3aa: CSARRDSNSPLHF
CDR3nt: TGCAGTGCTAGAAGGGACAGTAATTCACCCCTCCACTTT

v_gene: TRBV5-1
j_gene: TRBJ1-2
d_gene: TRBD1
abundance: few
CDR3aa: CASSVDRPNYGYTF
CDR3nt: TGCGCCAGCAGCGTGGACAGGCCCAACTATGGCTACACCTTC

v_gene: TRBV3-1
j_gene: TRBJ2-6
d_gene: .
abundance: .
CDR3aa: CASSQERSGANVLTF
CDR3nt: TGTGCCAGCAGCCAAGAAAGGTCTGGGGCCAACGTCCTGACTTTC

v_gene: TRBV5-1
j_gene: TRBJ1-1
d_gene: .
abundance: .
CDR3aa: CASSLESRGGDEAFF
CDR3nt: TGCGCCAGCAGCTTGGAATCACGTGGGGGGGATGAAGCTTTCTTT

v_gene: TRBV5-1
j_gene: TRBJ1-5
d_gene: .
abundance: few
CDR3aa: CASRTDGNSNQPQHF
CDR3nt: TGCGCCAGCAGAACTGACGGAAATAGCAATCAGCCCCAGCATTTT

v_gene: TRBV20-1
j_gene: TRBJ2-5
d_gene: .
abundance: .
CDR3aa: CSARDSGTVQETQYF
CDR3nt: TGCAGTGCTAGAGATTCTGGAACAGTCCAAGAGACCCAGTACTTC